The T cell receptor (beta chain) described here comes from a study of T cell responses to AZD1222 COVID-19 vaccine. TCRdb's copy holds only in-frame clones and misses some; the assay was immunoSEQ multiplex PCR. The sample yields 80,000 or so clones, under 95% seen once. Samples with a second dose at about 4 or about 12 weeks were pooled together. The sequence came from an adult who received the AZD1222 COVID-19 vaccine. The material was peripheral blood, obtained 28 days after the second AZD1222 dose.

The CDR3 here is CASSLRGRETDTQYF. The CDR3 bases are TGCGCCAGCAGCTTGAGGGGCAGGGAAACAGATACGCAGTATTTT. The V and J genes are TRBV5-1 and TRBJ2-3; tentative D call: TRBD1 (5 bases). Per germline, CDR1 SGHRS and CDR2 YFSETQ. V lost 1 base and J lost 3, with 12 bases in between. The CDR3 length is 15 residues.